This T cell receptor beta chain was profiled in a study of blood T cell repertoires in COVID-19. Study overall: Samples of COVID-19 (acute and convalescent) were obtained from the United States, Italy and Spain. PBMCs, B-cell-depleted T cells, or T cells provided the cDNA or gDNA that made up the material.

The authors' processing: Reference gene primer amplification yielded estimated nucleated cell counts. Repertoires were generated with immunoSEQ multiplex PCR, while TCRdb's copy carries only in-frame clones and drops some. The DNA was the basis for D and trimming; V, J and clone size are from that table. The data contain fewer than 150,000 clones, around 78% of them singletons. Germline assignment: CDR1 SGHRS and CDR2 YFSETQ. The CDR3 contains 16 residues. V was pared by 4 bases and J by 4 bases, with 7 bases of the junction left unmatched. This sequence originates from a human donor in a cohort sampled during active COVID-19. The specimen was peripheral blood. This chain connects TRBV5-1 to TRBJ1-5, with 11 bases lining up with TRBD1. This CDR3 is CASSPLGTGGNQPQHF. In DNA, the CDR3 is TGCGCCAGCAGCCCTCTAGGGACAGGGGGGAATCAGCCCCAGCATTTT.